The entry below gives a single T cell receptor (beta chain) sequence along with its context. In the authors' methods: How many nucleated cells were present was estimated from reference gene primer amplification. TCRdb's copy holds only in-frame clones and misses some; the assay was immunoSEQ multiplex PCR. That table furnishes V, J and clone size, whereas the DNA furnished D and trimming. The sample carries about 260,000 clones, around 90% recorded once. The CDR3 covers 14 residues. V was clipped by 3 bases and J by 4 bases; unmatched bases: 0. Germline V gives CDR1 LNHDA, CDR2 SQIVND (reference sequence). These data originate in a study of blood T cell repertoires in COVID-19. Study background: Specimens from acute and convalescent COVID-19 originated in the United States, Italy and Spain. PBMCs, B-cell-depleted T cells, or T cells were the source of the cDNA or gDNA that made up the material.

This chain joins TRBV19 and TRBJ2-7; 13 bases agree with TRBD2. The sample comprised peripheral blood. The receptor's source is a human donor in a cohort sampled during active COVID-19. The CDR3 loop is CASSMGLAGYEQYF. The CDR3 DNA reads TGTGCCAGTAGTATGGGACTAGCGGGGTACGAGCAGTACTTC.